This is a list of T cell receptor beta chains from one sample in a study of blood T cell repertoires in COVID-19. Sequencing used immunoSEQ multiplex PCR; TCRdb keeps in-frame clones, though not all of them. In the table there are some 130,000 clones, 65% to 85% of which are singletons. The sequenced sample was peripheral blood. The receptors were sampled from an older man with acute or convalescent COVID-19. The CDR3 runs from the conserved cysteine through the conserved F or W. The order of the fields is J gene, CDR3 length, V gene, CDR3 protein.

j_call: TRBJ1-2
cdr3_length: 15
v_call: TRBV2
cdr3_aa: CASRDRDLGGYGYTF

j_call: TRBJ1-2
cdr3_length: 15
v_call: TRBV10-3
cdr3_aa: CAISTGTGSIGGYTF

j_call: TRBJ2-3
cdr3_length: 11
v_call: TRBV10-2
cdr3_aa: CASRGGDTQYF

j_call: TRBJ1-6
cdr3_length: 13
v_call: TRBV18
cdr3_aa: CASSPGAPGPLHF

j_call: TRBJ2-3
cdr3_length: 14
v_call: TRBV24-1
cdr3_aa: CATSSPTRPDTQYF

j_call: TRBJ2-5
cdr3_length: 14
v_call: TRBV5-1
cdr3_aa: CASSLAVGGQTQYF

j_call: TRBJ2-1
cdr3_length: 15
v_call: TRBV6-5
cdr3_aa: CASSFLAEVFNEQFF

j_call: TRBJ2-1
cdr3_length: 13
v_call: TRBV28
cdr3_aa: CASRDSPGSEQFF

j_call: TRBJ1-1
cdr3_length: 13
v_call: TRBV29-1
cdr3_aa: CSAEGAGNTEAFF

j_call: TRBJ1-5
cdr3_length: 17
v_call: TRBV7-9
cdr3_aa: CASSLGSGTGSNQPQHF

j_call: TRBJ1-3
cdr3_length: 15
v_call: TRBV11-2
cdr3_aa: CASSPAGSSGNTIYF

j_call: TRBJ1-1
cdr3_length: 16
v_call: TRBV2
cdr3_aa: CASSEIQPGRNTEAFF

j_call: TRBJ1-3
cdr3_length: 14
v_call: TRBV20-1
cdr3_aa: CSASRTGVGNTIYF

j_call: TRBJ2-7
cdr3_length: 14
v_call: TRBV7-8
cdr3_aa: CASSSSTGAYEQYF

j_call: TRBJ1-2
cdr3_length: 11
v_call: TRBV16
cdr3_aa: CASSQRGTVAF

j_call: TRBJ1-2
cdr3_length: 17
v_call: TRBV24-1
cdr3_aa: CATSDNRDREVPYGYTF

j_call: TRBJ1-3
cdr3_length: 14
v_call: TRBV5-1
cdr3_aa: CASSTGSSGNTIYF

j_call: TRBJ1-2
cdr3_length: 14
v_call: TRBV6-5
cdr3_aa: CASSFAGLSYGYTF

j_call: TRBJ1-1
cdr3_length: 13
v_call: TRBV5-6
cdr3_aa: CASSGQLNTEAFF

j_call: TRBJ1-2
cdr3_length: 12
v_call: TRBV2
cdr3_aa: CASTPLGRGYTF

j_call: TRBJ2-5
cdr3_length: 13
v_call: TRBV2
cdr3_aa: CASSGGFKETQYF

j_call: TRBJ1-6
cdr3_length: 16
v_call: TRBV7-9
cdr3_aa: CASSFSPSSYNSPLHF

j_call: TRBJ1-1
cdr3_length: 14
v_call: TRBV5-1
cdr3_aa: CASRGTGLNTEAFF

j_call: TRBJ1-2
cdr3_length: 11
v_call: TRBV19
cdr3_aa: CASSLGLGYTF

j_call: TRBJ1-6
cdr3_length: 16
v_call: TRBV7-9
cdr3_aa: CASSLIRGGGNSPLHF

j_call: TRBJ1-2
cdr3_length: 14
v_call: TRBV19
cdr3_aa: CASSRDRGNYGYTF

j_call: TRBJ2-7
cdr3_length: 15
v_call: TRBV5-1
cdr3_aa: CASSWLGQGVAEQYF

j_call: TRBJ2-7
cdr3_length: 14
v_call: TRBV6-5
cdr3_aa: CASSRGSQAYEQYF

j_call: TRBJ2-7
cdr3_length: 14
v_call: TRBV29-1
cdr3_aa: CSALGQGRDYEQYF

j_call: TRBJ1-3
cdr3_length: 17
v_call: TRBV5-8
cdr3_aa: CASSLNMQGPSGNTIYF

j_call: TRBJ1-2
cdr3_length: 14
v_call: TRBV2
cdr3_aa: CASSATTANYGYTF

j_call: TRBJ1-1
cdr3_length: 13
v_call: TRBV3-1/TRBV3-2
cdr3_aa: CASSQVPDTEAFF

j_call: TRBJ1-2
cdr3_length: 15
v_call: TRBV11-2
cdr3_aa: CASSSPGKSNYGYTF

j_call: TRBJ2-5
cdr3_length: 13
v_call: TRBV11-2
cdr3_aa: CASSLSARETQYF

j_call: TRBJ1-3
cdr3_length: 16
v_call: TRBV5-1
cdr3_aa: CASSTGGVPSGNTIYF

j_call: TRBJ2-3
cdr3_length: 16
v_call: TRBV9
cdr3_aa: CASSSPSGGAGDTQYF

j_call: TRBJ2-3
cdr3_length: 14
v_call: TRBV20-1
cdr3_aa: CSASSGDSTDTQYF

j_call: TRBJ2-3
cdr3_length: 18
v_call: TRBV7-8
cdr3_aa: CASSLAWGTGGRTDTQYF

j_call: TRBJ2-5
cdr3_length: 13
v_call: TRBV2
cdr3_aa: CATSRSTGETQYF

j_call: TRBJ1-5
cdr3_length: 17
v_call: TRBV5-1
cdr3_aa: CASSLGPTGTDGQPQHF

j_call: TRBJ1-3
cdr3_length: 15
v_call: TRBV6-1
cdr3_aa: CASRSTGGVGNTIYF

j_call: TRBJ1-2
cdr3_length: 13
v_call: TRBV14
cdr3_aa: CASSLMDRKGYTF

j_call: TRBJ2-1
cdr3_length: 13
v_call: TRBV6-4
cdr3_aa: CASSLQLAGEQFF

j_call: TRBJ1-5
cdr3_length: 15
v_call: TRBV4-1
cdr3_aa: CASSQATGLNQPQHF

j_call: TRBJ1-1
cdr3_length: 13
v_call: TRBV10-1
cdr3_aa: CASSGGQGAEAFF

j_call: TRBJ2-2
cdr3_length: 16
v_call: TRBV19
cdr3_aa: CASSARLAGGVGELFF

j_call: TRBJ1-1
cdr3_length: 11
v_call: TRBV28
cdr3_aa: CASSLFYEAFF

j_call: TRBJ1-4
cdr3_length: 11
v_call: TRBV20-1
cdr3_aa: CSAGDNEKLFF

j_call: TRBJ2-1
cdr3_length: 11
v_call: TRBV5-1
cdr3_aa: CASSLDREQFF

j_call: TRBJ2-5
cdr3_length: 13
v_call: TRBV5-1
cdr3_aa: CASSFSPSETQYF

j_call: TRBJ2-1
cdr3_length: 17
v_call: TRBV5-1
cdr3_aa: CASSLGRRGSSYNEQFF

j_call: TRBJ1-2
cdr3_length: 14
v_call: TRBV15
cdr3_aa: CATSRGGGSYGYTF

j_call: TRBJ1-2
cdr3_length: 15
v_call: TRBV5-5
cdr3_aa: CASSWETGSNYGYTF

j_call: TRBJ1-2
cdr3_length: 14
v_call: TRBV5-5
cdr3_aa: CASRPTTGIAGYTF

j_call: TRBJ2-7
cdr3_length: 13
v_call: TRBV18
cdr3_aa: CASSPPQSLEQYF